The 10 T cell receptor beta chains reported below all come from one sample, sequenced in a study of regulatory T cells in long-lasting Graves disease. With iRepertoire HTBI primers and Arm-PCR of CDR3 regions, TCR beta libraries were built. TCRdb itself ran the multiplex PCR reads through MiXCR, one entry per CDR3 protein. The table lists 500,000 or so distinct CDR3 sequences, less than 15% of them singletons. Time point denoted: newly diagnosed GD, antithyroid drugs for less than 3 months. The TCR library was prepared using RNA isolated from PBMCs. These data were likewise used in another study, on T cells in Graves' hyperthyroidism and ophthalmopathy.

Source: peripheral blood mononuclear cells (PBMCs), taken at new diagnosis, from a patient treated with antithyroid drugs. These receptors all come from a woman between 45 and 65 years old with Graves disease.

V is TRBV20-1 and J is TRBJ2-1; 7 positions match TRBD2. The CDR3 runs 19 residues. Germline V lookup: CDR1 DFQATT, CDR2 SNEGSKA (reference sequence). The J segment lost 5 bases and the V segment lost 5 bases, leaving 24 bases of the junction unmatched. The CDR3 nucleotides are TGCAGTGCTCTCGCGGTGGGCGGGAGAGGAGGGTTTGGGGACAATGAGCAGTTCTTC. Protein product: CSALAVGGRGGFGDNEQFF.

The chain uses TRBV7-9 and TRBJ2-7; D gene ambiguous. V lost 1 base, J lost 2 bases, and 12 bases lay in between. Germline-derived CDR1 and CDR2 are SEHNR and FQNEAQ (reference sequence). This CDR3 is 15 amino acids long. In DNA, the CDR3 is TGTGCCAGCAGCTTAGGTACTCACTCGGCCTACGAGCAGTACTTC. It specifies CASSLGTHSAYEQYF. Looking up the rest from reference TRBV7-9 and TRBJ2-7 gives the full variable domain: DTGVSQNPRHKITKRGQNVTFRCDPISEHNRLYWYRQTLGQGPEFLTYFQNEAQLEKSRLLSDRFSAERPKGSFSTLEIQRTEQGDSAMYLCASSLGTHSAYEQYFGPGTRLTVT.

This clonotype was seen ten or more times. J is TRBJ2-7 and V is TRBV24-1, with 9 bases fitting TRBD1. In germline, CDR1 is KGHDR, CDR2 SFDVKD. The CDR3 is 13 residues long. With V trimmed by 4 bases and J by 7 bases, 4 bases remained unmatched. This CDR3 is CATSEQGAREQYF. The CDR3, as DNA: TGTGCCACCAGTGAACAGGGGGCGCGGGAGCAGTACTTC.

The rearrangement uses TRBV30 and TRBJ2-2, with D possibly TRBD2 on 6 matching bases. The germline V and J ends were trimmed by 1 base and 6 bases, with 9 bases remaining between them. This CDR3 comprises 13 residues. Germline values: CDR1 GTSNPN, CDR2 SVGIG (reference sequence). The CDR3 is CAWSELAPGELFF. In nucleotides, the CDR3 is TGTGCCTGGAGTGAACTAGCCCCCGGGGAGCTGTTTTTT.

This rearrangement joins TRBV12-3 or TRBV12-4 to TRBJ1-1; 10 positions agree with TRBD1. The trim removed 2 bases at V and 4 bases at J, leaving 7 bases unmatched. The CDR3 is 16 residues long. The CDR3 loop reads CASSLNGGQGSTEAFF. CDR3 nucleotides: TGTGCCAGCAGTTTAAATGGGGGACAGGGGAGCACTGAAGCTTTCTTT.

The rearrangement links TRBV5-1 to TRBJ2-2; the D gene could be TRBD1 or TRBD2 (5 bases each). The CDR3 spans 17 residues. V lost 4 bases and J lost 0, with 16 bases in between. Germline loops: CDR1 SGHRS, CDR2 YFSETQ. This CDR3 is CASSRSMGRTNTGELFF. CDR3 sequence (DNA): TGCGCCAGCAGCCGCTCCATGGGACGAACGAACACCGGGGAGCTGTTTTTT.

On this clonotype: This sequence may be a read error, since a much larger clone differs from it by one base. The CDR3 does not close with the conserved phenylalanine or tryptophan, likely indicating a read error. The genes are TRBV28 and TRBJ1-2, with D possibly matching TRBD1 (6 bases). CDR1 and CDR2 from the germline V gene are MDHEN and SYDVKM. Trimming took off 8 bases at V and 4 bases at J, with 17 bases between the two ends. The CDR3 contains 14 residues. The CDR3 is CASQLGQLTYGYTL. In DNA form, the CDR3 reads TGTGCCAGCCAGTTAGGACAGCTGACCTATGGCTACACCCTC.

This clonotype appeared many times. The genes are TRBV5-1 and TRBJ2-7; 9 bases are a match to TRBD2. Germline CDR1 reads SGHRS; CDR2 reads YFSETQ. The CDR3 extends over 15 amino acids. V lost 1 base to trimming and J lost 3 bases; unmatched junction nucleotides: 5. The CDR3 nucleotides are TGCGCCAGCAGCTTGAGTCTAGCGGGACTCTACGAGCAGTACTTC. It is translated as CASSLSLAGLYEQYF.

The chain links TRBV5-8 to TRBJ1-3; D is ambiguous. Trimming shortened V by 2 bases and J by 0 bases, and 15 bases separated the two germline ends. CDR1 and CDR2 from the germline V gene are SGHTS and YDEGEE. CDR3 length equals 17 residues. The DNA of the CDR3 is TGTGCCAGCAGCTTACCCGGGAGACAAACCTCTGGAAACACCATATATTTT. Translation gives CASSLPGRQTSGNTIYF.

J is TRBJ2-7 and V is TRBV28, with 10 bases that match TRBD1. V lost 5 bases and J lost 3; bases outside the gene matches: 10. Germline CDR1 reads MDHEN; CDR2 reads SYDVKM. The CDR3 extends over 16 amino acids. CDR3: CASSNPDRGWIYEQYF. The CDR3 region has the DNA TGTGCCAGCAGTAACCCGGACAGGGGGTGGATCTACGAGCAGTACTTC.